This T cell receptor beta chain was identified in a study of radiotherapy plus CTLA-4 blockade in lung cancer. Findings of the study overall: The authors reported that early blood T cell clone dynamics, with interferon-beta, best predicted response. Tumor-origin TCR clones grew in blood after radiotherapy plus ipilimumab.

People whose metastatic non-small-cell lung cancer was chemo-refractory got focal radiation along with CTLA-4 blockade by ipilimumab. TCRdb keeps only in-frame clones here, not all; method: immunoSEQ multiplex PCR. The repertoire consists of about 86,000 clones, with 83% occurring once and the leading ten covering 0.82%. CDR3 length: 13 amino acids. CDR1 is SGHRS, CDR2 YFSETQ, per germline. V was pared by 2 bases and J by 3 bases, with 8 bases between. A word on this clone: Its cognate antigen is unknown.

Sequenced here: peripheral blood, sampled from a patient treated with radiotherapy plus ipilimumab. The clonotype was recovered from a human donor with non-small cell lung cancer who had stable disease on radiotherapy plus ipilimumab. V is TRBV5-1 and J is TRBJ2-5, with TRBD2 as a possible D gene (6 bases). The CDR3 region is CASSFRLEETQYF. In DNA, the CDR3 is TGCGCCAGCAGCTTCCGACTAGAAGAGACCCAGTACTTC.